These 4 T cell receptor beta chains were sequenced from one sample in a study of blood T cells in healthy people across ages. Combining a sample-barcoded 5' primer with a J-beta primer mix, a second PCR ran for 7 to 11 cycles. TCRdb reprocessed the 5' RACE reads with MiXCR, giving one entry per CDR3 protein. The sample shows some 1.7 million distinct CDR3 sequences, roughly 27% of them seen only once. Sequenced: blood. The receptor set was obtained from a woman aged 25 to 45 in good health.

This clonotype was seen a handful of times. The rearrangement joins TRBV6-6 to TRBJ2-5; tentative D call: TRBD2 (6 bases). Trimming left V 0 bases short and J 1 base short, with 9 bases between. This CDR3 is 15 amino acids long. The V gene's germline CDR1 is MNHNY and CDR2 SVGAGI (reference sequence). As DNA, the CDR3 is TGTGCCAGCAGTTACTCTGGGGGGTCCCAAGAGACCCAGTACTTC. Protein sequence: CASSYSGGSQETQYF.

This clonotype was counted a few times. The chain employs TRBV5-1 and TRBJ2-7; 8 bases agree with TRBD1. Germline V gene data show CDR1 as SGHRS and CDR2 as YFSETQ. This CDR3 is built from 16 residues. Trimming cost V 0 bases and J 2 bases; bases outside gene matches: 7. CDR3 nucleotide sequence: TGCGCCAGCAGCTTGGAGGGGGACAGGCGAACCTACGAGCAGTACTTC. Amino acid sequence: CASSLEGDRRTYEQYF.

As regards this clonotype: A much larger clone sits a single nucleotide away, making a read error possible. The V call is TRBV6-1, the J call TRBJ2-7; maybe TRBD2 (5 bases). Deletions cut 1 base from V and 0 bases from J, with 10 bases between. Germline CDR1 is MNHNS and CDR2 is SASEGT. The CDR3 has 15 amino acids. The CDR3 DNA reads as TGTGCCAGCAGTGAAGGGGCGGGCCCCTCCTACGAGCAGTACTTC. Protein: CASSEGAGPSYEQYF.

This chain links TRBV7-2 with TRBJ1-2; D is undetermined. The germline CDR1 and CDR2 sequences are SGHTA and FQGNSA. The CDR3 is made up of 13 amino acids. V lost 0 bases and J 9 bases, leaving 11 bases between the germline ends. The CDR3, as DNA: TGTGCCAGCAGCTTAGCGGTCAAGGGTAGCTACACCTTC. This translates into CASSLAVKGSYTF. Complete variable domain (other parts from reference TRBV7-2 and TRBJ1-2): GAGVSQSPSNKVTEKGKDVELRCDPISGHTALYWYRQSLGQGLEFLIYFQGNSAPDKSGLPSDRFSAERTGGSVSTLTIQRTQQEDSAVYLCASSLAVKGSYTFGSGTRLTVV.